What follows is one T cell receptor (beta chain) and its context. Original analysis: Reference gene primer amplification in the assay estimated nucleated cell counts. Libraries were prepared by immunoSEQ multiplex PCR; TCRdb keeps only in-frame clonotypes and omits some of them. The DNA was the basis for D and trimming; V, J and clone size are from that table. The table has 85,000 to 110,000 clones, around 90% seen once. The data were taken from a study of blood T cell repertoires in COVID-19. Study in general: The United States, Italy and Spain were the sources of the acute and convalescent COVID-19 samples.

Between the trimmed V and J ends, which lost 4 bases and 0 bases, there was a span of 11 bases. The CDR3 has 15 residues. Germline CDR1 reads SGHRS; CDR2 reads YFSETQ. This sequence was found in a human donor in a cohort sampled during active COVID-19. The sequencing sample was made of peripheral blood. V and J are TRBV5-1 and TRBJ1-3; no reliable D call. CDR3 sequence: CASSPPGDSGNTIYF. The CDR3 bases are TGCGCCAGCAGCCCCCCAGGCGACTCTGGAAACACCATATATTTT.